The 19 T cell receptor beta chains listed next were all sequenced from one sample in a study of cytomegalovirus exposure and HLA in healthy donors. The PCR contained 60 Vbeta and 13 Jbeta primers. Data came from immunoSEQ multiplex PCR; TCRdb stores just in-frame clones and leaves some out. The data contain 150,000 to 250,000 clones, around 78% of them singletons. The specimen was PBMCs. Receptors were obtained from a man under 40 in good health and CMV-seronegative.

This chain joins TRBV28 and TRBJ2-5; TRBD1 matches at 10 bases. The J call is in doubt because the DNA end fits TRBJ2-7 better. The CDR3 runs to 14 residues. Germline V gives CDR1 MDHEN, CDR2 SYDVKM. This chain's CDR3 is CASSGDRGRDEQYF. The CDR3 region has the DNA TGTGCCAGCAGTGGGGACAGGGGAAGGGACGAGCAGTACTTC.

The chain uses TRBV27 and TRBJ2-7, with TRBD2 matching 9 bases. Germline CDR1 reads MNHEY; CDR2 reads SMNVEV (reference sequence). The CDR3 contains 16 residues. After removal of 5 bases from V and 0 bases from J, the junction contained 8 bases not matched to a gene. The CDR3 bases are TGTGCCAGCAGTAGATATAGCGGGAGTAGCTCCTACGAGCAGTACTTC. The encoded protein is CASSRYSGSSSYEQYF.

This clone appeared a few times. The gene calls are TRBV5-6 and TRBJ1-5; D is perhaps TRBD1 (6 bases). Per the germline V gene, CDR1 is SGHDT and CDR2 is YYEEEE. The V end was cut by 0 bases, the J end by 3 bases, with 10 bases between. This CDR3 comprises 15 residues. CDR3 residues: CASSLGGTHNQPQHF. The CDR3 DNA follows: TGTGCCAGCAGCTTGGGTGGGACACACAATCAGCCCCAGCATTTT.

The chain uses TRBV25-1 and TRBJ2-7, with 9 bases identical to TRBD1. The V and J ends lost 3 bases and 4 bases, in that order; junction bases with no gene match: 13. The CDR3 extends over 17 amino acids. Per the germline V gene, CDR1 is MGHDK and CDR2 is SYGVNS. CDR3 in DNA: TGTGCCAGCAGTGACGAATTCGGGACAGGGAAAATTTACGAGCAGTACTTC. Its translation: CASSDEFGTGKIYEQYF.

The chain combines TRBV15 with TRBJ2-7, with TRBD1 matching 7 bases. The CDR3 has 13 amino acids. The trim removed 5 bases at V and 5 bases at J, leaving 6 bases unmatched. Germline lookup yields CDR1 LNHNV and CDR2 YYDKDF (reference sequence). The CDR3: CATSRGDRDEQYF. As DNA, the CDR3 is TGTGCCACCAGCCGTGGGGACAGAGACGAGCAGTACTTC.

This chain uses TRBV29-1 with TRBJ2-2; D possibly corresponds to TRBD1 (6 bases). Germline CDR1 is SQVTM and CDR2 is ANQGSEA. V gave up 7 bases and J gave up 5 bases, with 11 bases separating them. This CDR3 comprises 12 residues. The CDR3 protein is CSGTTGTGELFF. CDR3 coding DNA: TGCAGCGGTACAACAGGGACCGGGGAGCTGTTTTTT.

The rearrangement uses TRBV20-1 and TRBJ2-1; D gene ambiguous. This CDR3 contains 11 residues. Trimming pared 5 bases from V and 8 bases from J, leaving 10 bases between. Germline-derived CDR1 and CDR2 are DFQATT and SNEGSKA (reference sequence). The CDR3 loop reads CSAWLLHEQFF. In DNA, the CDR3 is TGCAGTGCTTGGCTCCTCCATGAGCAGTTCTTC.

The chain employs TRBV28 and TRBJ2-7, with 12 bases identical to TRBD2. The length of the CDR3 is 13 residues. Germline V gene data show CDR1 as MDHEN and CDR2 as SYDVKM. Trimming at V came to 7 bases and at J to 9 bases, leaving 7 bases not matched to a gene. The CDR3 nucleotides read TGTGCCAGCAAGACTAGCGGGAGCTTGGGGCAGTACTTC. The encoded protein is CASKTSGSLGQYF.

J is TRBJ1-6 and V is TRBV6-1; possibly TRBD1 for D (6 bases). Germline assignment: CDR1 MNHNS and CDR2 SASEGT. V was pared by 8 bases and J by 4 bases, with 9 bases between. The CDR3 totals 13 residues. Here the CDR3 reads CASLTGYNSPLHF. The CDR3 DNA sequence: TGTGCCAGCCTTACAGGGTATAATTCACCCCTCCACTTT.

This clone was observed a handful of times. V gene TRBV7-9 combines with J gene TRBJ2-3, with TRBD2 matching over 13 bases. Germline assignment: CDR1 SEHNR and CDR2 FQNEAQ (reference sequence). The CDR3 length is 15 residues. V shed 3 bases, J shed 8 bases, and the junction held 5 bases outside the gene matches. Here the CDR3 reads CASSLTSGRPGTQYF. CDR3 sequence (DNA): TGTGCCAGCAGCTTGACTAGCGGGAGGCCAGGTACGCAGTATTTT.

The chain combines TRBV27 with TRBJ2-5, with D possibly being TRBD2 (7 bases). Judging by the DNA end, TRBJ2-7 fits better; the J call may be wrong. Germline CDR1 reads MNHEY; CDR2 reads SMNVEV (reference sequence). This CDR3 contains 14 residues. The CDR3 loop reads CASSLGGGPSEQYF. The CDR3 coding sequence is TGTGCCAGCTCATTAGGGGGAGGGCCTTCCGAGCAGTACTTC.

CDR3 residues: CASGLSPEYEQYF. The DNA of the CDR3 is TGTGCTAGTGGTTTGTCCCCAGAATACGAGCAGTACTTC. This chain links TRBV12-5 with TRBJ2-7; D unclear. Trimming removed 2 bases from V and 4 bases from J, with 9 bases in between. The V gene's germline CDR1 is LGHNT and CDR2 FRNRAP. This CDR3 has 13 amino acids.

This chain joins TRBV9 and TRBJ2-1; possible D gene TRBD1, 5 bases. CDR3 size: 14 residues. V lost 3 bases and J 3 bases, leaving 10 bases between the germline ends. Germline CDR1 SGDLS, CDR2 YYNGEE. Written as DNA, the CDR3 is TGTGCCAGCAGCGGGAGACAGATCTACAATGAGCAGTTCTTC. Amino acid sequence: CASSGRQIYNEQFF.

The rearrangement joins TRBV29-1 to TRBJ2-7, with TRBD1 matching 8 bases. Germline lookup yields CDR1 SQVTM and CDR2 ANQGSEA. This CDR3 comprises 13 residues. The junction had 9 bases not matched to a gene; V was cut back by 6 bases and J by 5 bases. CDR3 nucleotide sequence: TGCAGCGTCGCGGAACAGGGGGTCCACGAGCAGTACTTC. Translating gives CSVAEQGVHEQYF.

In this sample, this clone turned up once. The chain employs TRBV7-2 and TRBJ2-7; maybe TRBD1 (5 bases). Germline lookup yields CDR1 SGHTA and CDR2 FQGNSA. The CDR3 is made up of 13 amino acids. Trimming stripped 4 bases from V and 4 bases from J, with 11 bases between. CDR3 residues: CASSSRVRYEQYF. In DNA form, the CDR3 reads TGTGCCAGCAGCTCCAGGGTAAGGTACGAGCAGTACTTC.

A few counts support this clone. The chain joins TRBV28 to TRBJ1-1; 10 bases fit TRBD1. This CDR3 contains 14 residues. In germline, CDR1 is MDHEN, CDR2 SYDVKM. Losses at the gene ends were 7 bases for V and 3 bases for J; bases not matched to a gene: 5. CDR3 region: CASKTGTGDTEAFF. CDR3 DNA sequence: TGTGCCAGCAAGACAGGGACAGGGGACACTGAAGCTTTCTTT.

The CDR3 region is CALAQGSSYEQYF. For the CDR3, the DNA is TGTGCCCTCGCCCAGGGGAGCTCCTACGAGCAGTACTTC. V usage is TRBV7-9 and J usage is TRBJ2-7, with D possibly TRBD1 on 6 matching bases. CDR1 is SEHNR and CDR2 is FQNEAQ in the germline V gene (reference sequence). With 11 bases removed from V and 0 bases from J, the gap between germline ends came to 14 bases. This CDR3 has 13 residues.

This clone was observed a handful of times. The chain couples TRBV5-4 to TRBJ2-2; TRBD1 might be the D (5 bases). V was trimmed by 6 bases and J by 6 bases, leaving 21 bases between them. From germline, CDR1 is SGHNT and CDR2 YYREEE (reference sequence). This CDR3 has 16 amino acids. The chain's CDR3 is CASTYWAGISAGELFF. The DNA of the CDR3 is TGTGCCAGCACGTATTGGGCAGGGATTTCGGCCGGGGAGCTGTTTTTT.

This clone has a single count. The chain has TRBV6-1 and TRBJ2-3; tentative D call: TRBD1 (5 bases). V was pared by 7 bases and J by 6 bases, with 8 bases between. The CDR3 has 11 residues. The germline gives CDR1 MNHNS, CDR2 SASEGT. Here the CDR3 reads CASTPGDTQYF. The CDR3 nucleotides read TGTGCCAGCACACCAGGGGATACGCAGTATTTT.